These 18 T cell receptor beta chains share one sample of origin, sequenced in a study of OX40 agonist ivuxolimab in advanced cancers. Sequencing was performed with immunoSEQ multiplex PCR; in TCRdb, only in-frame clones are kept and a portion is missing. The table lists under 85,000 clones, less than 90% of them singletons. The sample was CD4+ or CD8+ T cells sorted from blood, taken in a trial of the OX40 agonist ivuxolimab. All receptors derive from an adult with an advanced solid tumor such as melanoma, head and neck, liver or kidney cancer.

This clone was counted between two and nine times. The chain is built from TRBV2 and TRBJ2-3, with 12 bases aligning to TRBD2. Looked up from germline, CDR1 is SNHLY and CDR2 is FYNNEI. There are 17 residues in the CDR3. Trimming at V came to 6 bases and at J to 6 bases, leaving 13 bases not matched to a gene. CDR3 loop: CASRGRASGRAADTQYF. The CDR3 region has the DNA TGTGCCAGCAGGGGGAGGGCTAGCGGGAGGGCCGCGGATACGCAGTATTTT.

J is TRBJ2-7 and V is TRBV27; TRBD2 might be the D (5 bases). CDR1 MNHEY and CDR2 SMNVEV come from the germline V gene (reference sequence). The CDR3 is 12 amino acids. V lost 3 bases to trimming and J lost 13 bases, with 16 bases between them. CDR3 amino acids: CASSFVGQREYF. The CDR3, as DNA: TGTGCCAGCAGTTTCGTCGGTCAGAGGGAATACTTC.

The J gene is TRBJ1-1, the V gene TRBV5-4; perhaps TRBD1 as D (6 bases). Trimming cost V 4 bases and J 3 bases, with 19 bases left between them. Germline V gives CDR1 SGHNT, CDR2 YYREEE (reference sequence). The CDR3 covers 16 residues. This CDR3 reads CASSPGVRTAHTEAFF. The CDR3 DNA sequence: TGTGCCAGCAGCCCAGGAGTACGGACAGCACACACTGAAGCTTTCTTT.

V and J are TRBV2 and TRBJ2-7; D gene ambiguous. V gave up 2 bases and J gave up 0 bases, with 8 bases separating them. Germline V lookup: CDR1 SNHLY, CDR2 FYNNEI. This CDR3 region has 14 residues. CDR3 nucleotides: TGTGCCAGCAGTGAATTCGTGAGCTCCTACGAGCAGTACTTC. It specifies CASSEFVSSYEQYF.

The chain combines TRBV27 with TRBJ1-2; TRBD1 matches 9 bases. The germline V gene has CDR1 MNHEY and CDR2 SMNVEV (reference sequence). The V segment lost 3 bases and the J segment 3 bases; nucleotides outside the gene matches: 5. This CDR3 has 15 amino acids. The CDR3 sequence is CASSFQQGADYGYTF. CDR3 DNA: TGTGCCAGCAGTTTTCAACAGGGGGCCGACTATGGCTACACCTTC.

The chain couples TRBV18 to TRBJ1-5; weak D call: TRBD1 (5 bases). Per the germline V gene, CDR1 is KGHSH and CDR2 is LQKENI. V gave up 3 bases and J gave up 3 bases, with 15 bases separating them. The CDR3 runs 16 residues. This chain's CDR3 is CASSPQILGDNQPQHF. The CDR3 coding sequence is TGTGCCAGCTCACCGCAGATACTAGGGGACAATCAGCCCCAGCATTTT.

The V and J genes are TRBV2 and TRBJ2-7; no firm D call. The CDR3 is 12 amino acids. The germline CDR1 and CDR2 sequences are SNHLY and FYNNEI. Trimming took off 8 bases at V and 7 bases at J, with 15 bases between the two ends. Here the CDR3 reads CASRLTVSEQYF. CDR3 DNA: TGTGCCAGCCGACTTACAGTTTCGGAGCAGTACTTC.

The chain combines TRBV4-1 with TRBJ1-5; 8 positions agree with TRBD1. V shed 2 bases and J 2 bases; nucleotides not matched to a gene: 17. CDR3 length: 20 amino acids. The germline V gene encodes CDR1 MGHRA and CDR2 YSYEKL. As DNA, the CDR3 is TGCGCCAGCAGCCAACCTCCTACAGGGGGAATGCTGTCTGGCAATCAGCCCCAGCATTTT. It codes for CASSQPPTGGMLSGNQPQHF.

Comment on this clone: The identical CDR3 is also encoded by other nucleotide sequences in the sample. The rearrangement uses TRBV18 and TRBJ1-1; 7 nucleotides line up with TRBD1. After removal of 0 bases from V and 5 bases from J, the junction contained 3 bases not matched to a gene. CDR3 length: 14 residues. Germline CDR1 is KGHSH and CDR2 is LQKENI. The CDR3 here is CASSPPTGRTEAFF. CDR3 DNA sequence: TGTGCCAGCTCACCACCGACAGGGCGGACTGAAGCTTTCTTT.

This chain uses TRBV19 with TRBJ2-3; 8 bases map to TRBD1. Germline CDR1 reads LNHDA; CDR2 reads SQIVND (reference sequence). CDR3 size: 14 residues. The trim removed 11 bases at V and 4 bases at J, leaving 11 bases unmatched. The CDR3 DNA reads as TGTGCCGCACAGGGCAGGGGGCTTTCAGATACGCAGTATTTT. Its translation: CAAQGRGLSDTQYF.

The genes are TRBV4-3 and TRBJ2-2, with a weak D call TRBD2 (5 bases). The CDR3 has 14 residues. Trimming stripped 5 bases from V and 4 bases from J, with 11 bases between. Germline CDR1 LGHNA, CDR2 YSLEER. Here the CDR3 DNA reads TGCGCCAGCAGCGCGACCGAGGGCACCGGGGAGCTGTTTTTT. Its protein product is CASSATEGTGELFF.

The chain combines TRBV7-6 with TRBJ2-3, with TRBD2 as a possible D gene (6 bases). Trimming took 4 bases from V and 4 from J, leaving 12 bases between them. This CDR3 has 14 amino acids. Germline lookup yields CDR1 SGHVS and CDR2 FNYEAQ. This CDR3 is CASSYWGDSDTQYF. The CDR3 coding sequence is TGTGCCAGCAGCTATTGGGGGGATTCAGATACGCAGTATTTT.

V and J are TRBV5-1 and TRBJ1-2; D ambiguous. CDR1 and CDR2 (germline): SGHRS, YFSETQ. V shed 4 bases and J shed 3 bases, with 16 bases lying between them. This CDR3 comprises 15 residues. The CDR3 spells CASSPSVEPYYGYTF. The DNA of the CDR3 is TGCGCCAGCAGCCCGTCCGTTGAACCCTACTATGGCTACACCTTC.

In the case of this clone: At one end, the junction sequence differs from germline, possibly due to a read error. The chain joins TRBV6-1 to TRBJ2-4, with unresolved D. The CDR3 extends over 11 amino acids. CDR1 is MNHNS, CDR2 SASEGT, per germline. This CDR3 reads CASSGQSSTHF. In DNA form, the CDR3 reads TGTGCCAGCAGTGGACAAAGCAGCACCCACTTC.

This clone showed up just once. The CDR3 nucleotides read TGTGCCAGCAGCTTAGGTGGAGGGGGATACTACGAGCAGTACTTC. It yields the protein CASSLGGGGYYEQYF. This chain connects TRBV11-3 to TRBJ2-7; D may be TRBD1 or TRBD2 (6 bases each). The CDR3 runs to 15 residues. Germline assignment: CDR1 SGHNT and CDR2 YENEEA. Trimming took off 1 base at V and 3 bases at J, with 13 bases between the two ends. The variable domain in full, with the rest retrieved from reference TRBV11-3 and TRBJ2-7, is EAGVVQSPRYKIIEKKQPVAFWCNPISGHNTLYWYLQNLGQGPELLIRYENEEAVDDSQLPKDRFSAERLKGVDSTLKIQPAELGDSAVYLCASSLGGGGYYEQYFGPGTRLTVT.

The chain is built from TRBV7-8 and TRBJ2-1, with a weak D call TRBD1 (6 bases). The CDR3 spans 17 residues. Trimming took off 4 bases at V and 5 bases at J, with 21 bases between the two ends. CDR1 is SGHVS, CDR2 FQNEAQ, per germline. The CDR3 reads CASSSYRVGFGDNEQFF. The DNA of the CDR3 is TGTGCCAGCAGCTCATACAGGGTCGGGTTTGGGGACAATGAGCAGTTCTTC.

The chain couples TRBV11-3 to TRBJ2-2; TRBD2 aligns across 13 bases. The CDR3 has 17 residues. V was pared by 5 bases and J by 7 bases, with 10 bases of the junction left unmatched. Germline CDR1 reads SGHNT; CDR2 reads YENEEA. The CDR3: CASSPRTSGSNVGELFF. The CDR3 region has the DNA TGTGCCAGCAGCCCTCGGACTAGCGGGAGTAATGTCGGGGAGCTGTTTTTT. The full variable domain, in which reference TRBV11-3 and TRBJ2-2 provide the parts outside the CDR3, is EAGVVQSPRYKIIEKKQPVAFWCNPISGHNTLYWYLQNLGQGPELLIRYENEEAVDDSQLPKDRFSAERLKGVDSTLKIQPAELGDSAVYLCASSPRTSGSNVGELFFGEGSRLTVL.

V and J are TRBV14 and TRBJ2-7; D unresolved. Germline CDR1 is SGHDN and CDR2 is FVKESK. The CDR3 sequence is 15 residues long. The germline V and J ends were trimmed by 2 bases and 8 bases, with 19 bases remaining between them. In DNA form, the CDR3 reads TGTGCCAGCAGCCAAATAGCCGGGCCCCGGCAAAAGCAGTACTTC. It yields the protein CASSQIAGPRQKQYF.